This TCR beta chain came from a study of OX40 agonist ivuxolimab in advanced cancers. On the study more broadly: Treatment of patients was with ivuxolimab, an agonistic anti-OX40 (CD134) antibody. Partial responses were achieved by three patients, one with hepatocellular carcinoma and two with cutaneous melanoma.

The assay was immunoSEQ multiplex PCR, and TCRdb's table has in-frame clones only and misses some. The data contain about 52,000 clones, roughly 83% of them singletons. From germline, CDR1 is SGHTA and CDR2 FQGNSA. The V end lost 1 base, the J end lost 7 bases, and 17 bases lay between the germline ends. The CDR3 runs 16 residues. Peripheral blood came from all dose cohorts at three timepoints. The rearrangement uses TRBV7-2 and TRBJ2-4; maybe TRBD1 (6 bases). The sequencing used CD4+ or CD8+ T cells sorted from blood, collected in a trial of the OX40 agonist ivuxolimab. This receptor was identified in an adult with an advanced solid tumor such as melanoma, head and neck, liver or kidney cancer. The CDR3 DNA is TGTGCCAGCAGCTTAGGAGCAGGGGAGATCATGAACATTCAGTACTTC. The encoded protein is CASSLGAGEIMNIQYF.